The source of this T cell receptor beta chain is a study of OX40 agonist ivuxolimab in advanced cancers. In the study overall: Three individuals attained partial responses, comprising one hepatocellular carcinoma case and two cutaneous melanoma cases.

Any history of autoimmune disease or systemic immunosuppression disqualified patients. Clones were sequenced by immunoSEQ multiplex PCR, and TCRdb holds only the in-frame ones, with some missing. Of some 77,000 clones in the sample, about 93% were seen once. This clone was observed a few times. Its target is unknown. Findings of the study overall: There were, on average, more expanded clones in CD8+ T cells than in CD4+. The antigens recognized by the expanded peripheral T cells, that is their antigen specificity, were not determined.

The CDR3 length is 13 residues. V dropped 0 bases and J dropped 7 bases, with 8 bases sitting between them. Germline CDR1 reads SGDLS; CDR2 reads YYNGEE. The material sequenced was CD4+ or CD8+ T cells sorted from blood, taken in a trial of the OX40 agonist ivuxolimab. The clonotype comes from an adult with an advanced solid tumor such as melanoma, head and neck, liver or kidney cancer. The chain carries TRBV9 and TRBJ1-5; D is ambiguous. The CDR3 region is CASSVGVLQPQHF. The DNA of the CDR3 is TGTGCCAGCAGCGTAGGAGTTTTGCAGCCCCAGCATTTT.